This record covers a single T cell receptor beta chain. TCRdb's copy holds only in-frame clones and misses some; the assay was immunoSEQ multiplex PCR. Here the sample spans more than 15,000 clones, around four fifths being singletons. The normal lung sample lay at least 3 cm, and maximally far, from the tumour. This entry belongs to a study of immune cell composition in non-small cell lung cancer. Per the germline V gene, CDR1 is LGHNA and CDR2 is YNFKEQ. V lost 5 bases to trimming and J lost 3 bases; unmatched junction nucleotides: 7. This CDR3 is 15 amino acids long. The sample was also reused in another study, on CD4 T cells in lung cancer. As that study records: Tumor and non-adjacent lung came from curative-intent resections for stage I-III non-small cell lung cancer.

The sample was non-adjacent lung tissue. The sequence derives from a human donor with non-small cell lung cancer. The rearrangement joins TRBV4-2 to TRBJ2-3, with 8 bases matching TRBD2. The CDR3 protein is CASSGRGAGTDTQYF. The CDR3 nucleotides read TGTGCCAGCAGCGGGCGGGGGGCCGGGACAGATACGCAGTATTTT.